A selection of T cell receptor beta chains follows, all from one sample in a study of OX40 agonist ivuxolimab in advanced cancers. Libraries were prepared by immunoSEQ multiplex PCR; TCRdb keeps only in-frame clonotypes and omits some of them. The sample consists of roughly 71,000 clones, around 90% of them appearing once. The sample in question was CD4+ or CD8+ T cells sorted from blood, obtained in a trial of the OX40 agonist ivuxolimab. The receptors originated from an adult with an advanced solid tumor such as melanoma, head and neck, liver or kidney cancer. CDR3s include the opening cysteine and the closing phenylalanine or tryptophan. D genes are given only for firm matches. The listing skips clone size in some rows; elsewhere it reads once, few, many or a size class.

j_call d_call v_call clone_size cdr3_aa cdr3_nt
TRBJ1-1 NA TRBV6-6 NA CASSYPGMNTEAFF TGTGCCAGCAGTTACCCGGGAATGAACACTGAAGCTTTCTTT
TRBJ2-7 NA TRBV9 NA CASSVSTGASYEQYF TGTGCCAGCAGCGTGTCGACAGGCGCCTCCTACGAGCAGTACTTC
TRBJ1-5 NA TRBV5-6 NA CASSLLREGSNQPQHF TGTGCCAGCAGCTTACTTCGGGAGGGGAGCAATCAGCCCCAGCATTTT
TRBJ2-3 NA TRBV5-6 few CASSLLFERTTDTQYF TGTGCCAGCAGCTTGTTGTTCGAGCGGACCACAGATACGCAGTATTTT
TRBJ2-7 NA TRBV6-5 NA CASTAAYEQYF TGTGCCAGCACTGCGGCGTACGAGCAGTACTTC
TRBJ2-5 TRBD1 TRBV7-6 NA CASSEQGGGETQYF TGTGCCAGCAGCGAACAGGGGGGAGGAGAGACCCAGTACTTC
TRBJ2-1 NA TRBV28 NA CASSGTSGGVRGSYNEQFF TGTGCCAGCAGTGGGACATCAGGGGGGGTGCGGGGCTCCTACAATGAGCAGTTCTTC
TRBJ1-1 NA TRBV5-1 once CASSYQGGTEAFF TGCGCCAGCAGCTATCAGGGAGGGACTGAAGCTTTCTTT
TRBJ1-4 NA TRBV9 NA CASSAGPGGTAGEKLFF TGTGCCAGCAGCGCCGGGCCGGGGGGGACTGCAGGTGAAAAACTGTTTTTT
TRBJ2-1 NA TRBV28 NA CASSFTRDYYNEQFF TGTGCCAGCAGTTTTACTAGGGATTATTACAATGAGCAGTTCTTC
TRBJ2-1 TRBD2 TRBV15 NA CATSRVGTSGLEGNYNEQFF TGTGCCACCAGCAGAGTTGGGACTAGCGGGCTAGAGGGTAACTACAATGAGCAGTTCTTC
TRBJ2-5 TRBD1 TRBV29-1 NA CSASLGGRETQYF TGCAGCGCCTCGTTAGGGGGCAGGGAGACCCAGTACTTC
TRBJ2-6 TRBD2 TRBV11-3 once CASSYSGGIPPGANVLTF TGTGCCAGCAGCTATTCCGGGGGGATCCCCCCCGGGGCCAACGTCCTGACTTTC
TRBJ1-4 TRBD1 TRBV27 NA CASRGQGNEKLFF TGTGCCAGCCGAGGACAGGGGAATGAAAAACTGTTTTTT
TRBJ1-2 NA TRBV4-2 once CASSQVEGGGGYTF TGTGCCAGCAGCCAAGTTGAAGGGGGGGGAGGCTACACCTTC
TRBJ1-1 NA TRBV10-3 NA CAIRFQGNTEAFF TGTGCCATCAGGTTCCAGGGGAACACTGAAGCTTTCTTT
TRBJ2-2 TRBD2 TRBV10-3 NA CAIREGLAVNTGELFF TGTGCCATCAGAGAGGGACTAGCGGTTAACACCGGGGAGCTGTTTTTT
TRBJ2-1 NA TRBV27 NA CAERRGDGNYNEQFF TGTGCCGAGCGAAGGGGGGACGGAAACTACAATGAGCAGTTCTTC
TRBJ1-3 TRBD1 TRBV10-3 NA CAISDLRQGLSSGNTIYF TGTGCCATCAGTGATCTGAGACAGGGTTTAAGCTCTGGAAACACCATATATTTT
TRBJ2-1 NA TRBV5-4 NA CASSLGRGDEQFF TGTGCCAGCAGCTTGGGACGGGGCGATGAGCAGTTCTTC
TRBJ2-7 NA TRBV6-6 NA CASSYSRDEQYF TGTGCCAGCAGTTACTCTCGGGACGAGCAGTACTTC
TRBJ2-2 TRBD2 TRBV27 NA CASSAGLATNTGELFF TGTGCCAGCAGTGCCGGACTAGCGACGAACACCGGGGAGCTGTTTTTT
TRBJ2-1 TRBD2 TRBV5-4 NA CASSIAGGNYNEQFF TGTGCCAGCAGCATAGCGGGGGGGAACTACAATGAGCAGTTCTTC
TRBJ1-3 NA TRBV5-4 NA CASSSLANSGNTIYF TGTGCCAGCAGCTCCTTGGCCAACTCTGGAAACACCATATATTTT
TRBJ2-5 NA TRBV5-1 NA CASSLVVTGQETQYF TGCGCCAGCAGCTTGGTAGTCACAGGTCAAGAGACCCAGTACTTC
TRBJ2-6 NA TRBV5-1 NA CASSLILAVSSGANVLTF TGCGCCAGCAGCTTGATATTAGCGGTGAGCTCTGGGGCCAACGTCCTGACTTTC
TRBJ1-2 TRBD1 TRBV7-2 NA CASSSPDRSYGYTF TGTGCCAGCAGCTCGCCGGACAGGAGCTATGGCTACACCTTC
TRBJ2-3 NA TRBV6-1 NA CASNPRTASTDTQYF TGTGCCAGCAACCCCCGGACAGCTAGCACAGATACGCAGTATTTT
TRBJ2-7 TRBD1 TRBV5-1 NA CASSWGTGGNEQYF TGCGCCAGCAGCTGGGGGACAGGGGGCAACGAGCAGTACTTC